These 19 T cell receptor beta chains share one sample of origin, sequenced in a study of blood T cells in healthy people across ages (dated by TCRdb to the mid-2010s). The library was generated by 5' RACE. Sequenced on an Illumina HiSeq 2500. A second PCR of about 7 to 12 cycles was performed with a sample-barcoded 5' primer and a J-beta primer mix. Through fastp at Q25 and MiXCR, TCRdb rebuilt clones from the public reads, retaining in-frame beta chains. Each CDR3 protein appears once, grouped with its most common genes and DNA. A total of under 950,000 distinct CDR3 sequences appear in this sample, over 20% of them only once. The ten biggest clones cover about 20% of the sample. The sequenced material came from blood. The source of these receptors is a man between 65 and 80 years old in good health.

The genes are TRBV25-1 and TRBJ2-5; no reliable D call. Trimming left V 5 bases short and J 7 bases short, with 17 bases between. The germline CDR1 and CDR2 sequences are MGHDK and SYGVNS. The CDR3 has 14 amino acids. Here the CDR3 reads CASSRVAAFGTQYF. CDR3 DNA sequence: TGTGCCAGCAGTAGGGTAGCAGCCTTCGGGACCCAGTACTTC.

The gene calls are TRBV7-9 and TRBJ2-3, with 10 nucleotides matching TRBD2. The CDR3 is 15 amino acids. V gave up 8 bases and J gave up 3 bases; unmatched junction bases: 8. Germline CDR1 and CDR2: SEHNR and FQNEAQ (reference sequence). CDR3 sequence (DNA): TGTGCCAGCGTGCCCAGCGGGAGGGGAACAGATACGCAGTATTTT. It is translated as CASVPSGRGTDTQYF. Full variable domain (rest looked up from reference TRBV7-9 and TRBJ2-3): DTGVSQNPRHKITKRGQNVTFRCDPISEHNRLYWYRQTLGQGPEFLTYFQNEAQLEKSRLLSDRFSAERPKGSFSTLEIQRTEQGDSAMYLCASVPSGRGTDTQYFGPGTRLTVL.

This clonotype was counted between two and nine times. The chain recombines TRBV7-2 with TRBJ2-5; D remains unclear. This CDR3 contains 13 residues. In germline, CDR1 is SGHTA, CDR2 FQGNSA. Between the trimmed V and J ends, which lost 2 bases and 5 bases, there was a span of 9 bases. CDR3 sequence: CASSLFGRETQYF. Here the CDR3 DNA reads TGTGCCAGCAGCTTATTCGGGCGCGAGACCCAGTACTTC.

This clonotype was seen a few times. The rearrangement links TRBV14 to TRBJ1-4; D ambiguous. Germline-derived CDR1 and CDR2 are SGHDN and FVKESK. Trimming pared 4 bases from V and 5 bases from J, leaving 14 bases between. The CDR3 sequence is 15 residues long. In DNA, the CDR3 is TGTGCCAGCAGCCCTAGCTTGGGAAACAATGAAAAACTGTTTTTT. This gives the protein CASSPSLGNNEKLFF.

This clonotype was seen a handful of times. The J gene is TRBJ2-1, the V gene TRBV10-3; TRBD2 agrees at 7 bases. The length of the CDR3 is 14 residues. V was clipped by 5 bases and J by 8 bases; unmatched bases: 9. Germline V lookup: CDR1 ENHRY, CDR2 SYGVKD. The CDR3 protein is CAISPHGRGDEQFF. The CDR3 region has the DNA TGTGCCATCAGTCCCCATGGGAGGGGCGATGAGCAGTTCTTC.

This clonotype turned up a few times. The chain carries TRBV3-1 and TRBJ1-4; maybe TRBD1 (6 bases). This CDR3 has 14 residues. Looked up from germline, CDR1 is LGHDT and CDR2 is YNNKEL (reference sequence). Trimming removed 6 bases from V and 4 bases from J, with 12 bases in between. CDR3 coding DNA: TGTGCCAGCAGACCAGGGGCGAATAATGAAAAACTGTTTTTT. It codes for CASRPGANNEKLFF.

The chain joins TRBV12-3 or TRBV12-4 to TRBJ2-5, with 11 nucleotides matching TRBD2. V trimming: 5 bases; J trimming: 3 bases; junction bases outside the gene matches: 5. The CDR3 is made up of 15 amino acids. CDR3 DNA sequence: TGTGCCAGCAGTGATCGACTAGCGGGAAAAGAGACCCAGTACTTC. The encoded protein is CASSDRLAGKETQYF.

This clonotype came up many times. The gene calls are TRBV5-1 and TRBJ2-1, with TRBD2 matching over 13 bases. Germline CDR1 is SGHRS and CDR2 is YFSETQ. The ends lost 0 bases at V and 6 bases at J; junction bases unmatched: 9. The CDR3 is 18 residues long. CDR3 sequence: CASSLAPTSGRALNEQFF. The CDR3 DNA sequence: TGCGCCAGCAGCTTGGCCCCTACTAGCGGGAGGGCCCTCAATGAGCAGTTCTTC.

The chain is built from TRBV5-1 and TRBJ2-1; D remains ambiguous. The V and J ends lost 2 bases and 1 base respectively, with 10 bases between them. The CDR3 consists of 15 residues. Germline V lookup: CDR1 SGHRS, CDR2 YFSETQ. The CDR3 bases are TGCGCCAGCAGCTTCGGGTATTTGTCCTACAATGAGCAGTTCTTC. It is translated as CASSFGYLSYNEQFF.

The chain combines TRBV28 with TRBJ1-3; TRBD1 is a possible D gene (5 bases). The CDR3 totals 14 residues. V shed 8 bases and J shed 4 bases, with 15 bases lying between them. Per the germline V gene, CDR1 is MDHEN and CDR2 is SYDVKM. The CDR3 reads CASARGERGNTIYF. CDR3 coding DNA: TGTGCCAGCGCGCGGGGGGAGCGGGGAAACACCATATATTTT.

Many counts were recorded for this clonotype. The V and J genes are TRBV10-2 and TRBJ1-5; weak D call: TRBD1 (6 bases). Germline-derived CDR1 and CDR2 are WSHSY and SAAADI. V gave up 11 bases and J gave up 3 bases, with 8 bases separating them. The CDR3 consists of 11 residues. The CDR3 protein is CAGGNNQPQHF. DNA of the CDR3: TGCGCCGGGGGCAACAATCAGCCCCAGCATTTT.

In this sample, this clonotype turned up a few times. The DNA of the CDR3 is TGTGCCAGCAGCAAAACCGGGCAGGCACATAATTCACCCCTCCACTTT. Its protein product is CASSKTGQAHNSPLHF. The chain employs TRBV21-1 and TRBJ1-6; no DNA check was done on the table's D call, TRBD1. TRBV21-1 corresponds to a pseudogene. This CDR3 has 16 residues.

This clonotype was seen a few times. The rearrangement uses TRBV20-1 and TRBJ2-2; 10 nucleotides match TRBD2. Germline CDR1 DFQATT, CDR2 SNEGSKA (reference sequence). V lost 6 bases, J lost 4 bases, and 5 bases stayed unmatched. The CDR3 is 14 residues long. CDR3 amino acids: CSAPSGGFTGELFF. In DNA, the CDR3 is TGCAGTGCCCCTAGCGGGGGTTTCACCGGGGAGCTGTTTTTT.

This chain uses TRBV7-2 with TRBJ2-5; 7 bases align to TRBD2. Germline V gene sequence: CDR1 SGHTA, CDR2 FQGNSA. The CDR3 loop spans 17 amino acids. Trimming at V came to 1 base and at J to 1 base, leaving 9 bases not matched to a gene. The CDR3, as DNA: TGTGCCAGCAGCTTAGTTGGCGGGGGAGGACCCCAAGAGACCCAGTACTTC. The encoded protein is CASSLVGGGGPQETQYF.

The CDR3 reads CASSQGAGRPYNEQFF. Here the CDR3 DNA reads TGTGCCAGCAGCCAAGGCGCAGGGAGGCCTTACAATGAGCAGTTCTTC. The chain carries TRBV14 and TRBJ2-1; tentative D call: TRBD2 (6 bases). Germline V gene sequence: CDR1 SGHDN, CDR2 FVKESK. The CDR3 contains 16 residues. V was cut by 1 base and J by 4 bases, with 14 bases left in between.

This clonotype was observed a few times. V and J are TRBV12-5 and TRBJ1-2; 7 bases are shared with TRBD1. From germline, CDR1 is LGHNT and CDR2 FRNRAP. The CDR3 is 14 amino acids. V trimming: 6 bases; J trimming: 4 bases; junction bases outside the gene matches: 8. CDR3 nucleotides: TGTGCTAGTGGCTTACAGGGGATCACCTATGGCTACACCTTC. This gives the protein CASGLQGITYGYTF.

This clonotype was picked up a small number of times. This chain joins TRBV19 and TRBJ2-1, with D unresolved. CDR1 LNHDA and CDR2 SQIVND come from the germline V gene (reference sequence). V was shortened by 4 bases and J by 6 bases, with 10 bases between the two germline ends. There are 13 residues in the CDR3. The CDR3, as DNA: TGTGCCAGTAGTACCGCGGTGGGCAATGAGCAGTTCTTC. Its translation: CASSTAVGNEQFF.

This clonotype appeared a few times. The CDR3 sequence: CASSPNTNEQFF. Written as DNA, the CDR3 is TGTGCCAGCAGCCCTAACACCAATGAGCAGTTCTTC. The chain uses TRBV7-9 and TRBJ2-1; no definite D call. The germline V gene encodes CDR1 SEHNR and CDR2 FQNEAQ (reference sequence). This CDR3 is built from 12 residues. Trimming shortened V by 5 bases and J by 6 bases, and 8 bases separated the two germline ends.

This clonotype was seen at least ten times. The CDR3 DNA follows: TGCAGTGCTAGAGACTCCTCGGCAGGGACCATCACCTTC. Protein sequence: CSARDSSAGTITF. The rearrangement uses TRBV20-1 and TRBJ1-2; a possible D gene is TRBD1 (5 bases). The CDR3 is 13 amino acids. Between the trimmed V and J ends, which lost 0 bases and 13 bases, there was a span of 18 bases. Germline CDR1 and CDR2: DFQATT and SNEGSKA (reference sequence).